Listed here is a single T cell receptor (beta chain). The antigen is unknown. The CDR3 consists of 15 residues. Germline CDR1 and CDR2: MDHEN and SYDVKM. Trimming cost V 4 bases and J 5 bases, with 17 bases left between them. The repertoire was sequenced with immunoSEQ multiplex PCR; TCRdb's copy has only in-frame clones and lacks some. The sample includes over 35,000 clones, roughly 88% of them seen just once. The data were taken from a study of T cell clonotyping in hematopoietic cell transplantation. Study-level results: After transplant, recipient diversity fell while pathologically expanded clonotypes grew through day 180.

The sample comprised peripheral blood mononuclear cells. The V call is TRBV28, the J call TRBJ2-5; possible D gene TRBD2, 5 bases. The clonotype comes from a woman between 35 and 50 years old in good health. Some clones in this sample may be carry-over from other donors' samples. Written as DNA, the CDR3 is TGTGCCAGCAGTTCTCCGGGGAGCCTGGGGGAGACCCAGTACTTC. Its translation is CASSSPGSLGETQYF.